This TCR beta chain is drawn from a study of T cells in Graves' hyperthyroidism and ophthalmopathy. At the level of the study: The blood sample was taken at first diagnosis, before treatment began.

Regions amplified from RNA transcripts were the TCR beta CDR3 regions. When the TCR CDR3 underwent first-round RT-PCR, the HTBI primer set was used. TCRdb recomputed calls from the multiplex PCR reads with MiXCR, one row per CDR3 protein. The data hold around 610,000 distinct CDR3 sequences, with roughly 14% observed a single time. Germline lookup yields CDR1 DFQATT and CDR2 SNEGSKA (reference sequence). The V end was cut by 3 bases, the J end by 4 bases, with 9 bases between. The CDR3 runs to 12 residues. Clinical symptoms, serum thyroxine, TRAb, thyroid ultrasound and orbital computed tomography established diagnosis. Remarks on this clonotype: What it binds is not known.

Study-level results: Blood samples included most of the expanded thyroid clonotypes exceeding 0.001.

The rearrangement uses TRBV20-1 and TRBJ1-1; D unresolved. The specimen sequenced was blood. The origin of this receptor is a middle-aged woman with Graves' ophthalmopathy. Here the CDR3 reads CSARKDSTEAFF. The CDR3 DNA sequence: TGCAGTGCTAGGAAGGATTCCACTGAAGCTTTCTTT.